This TCR beta chain came from a study of cytomegalovirus exposure and HLA in healthy donors. The CDR3 loop spans 14 amino acids. Trimming stripped 3 bases from V and 5 bases from J, with 14 bases between. From germline, CDR1 is MNHEY and CDR2 SMNVEV (reference sequence). This clone was detected only once. The PCR employed 60 Vbeta primers together with 13 Jbeta primers. Clones were sequenced by immunoSEQ multiplex PCR, and TCRdb holds only the in-frame ones, with some missing. This sample has under 200,000 clones; roughly 85% occur once, and the top ten carry about an eighth. What was sequenced was PBMCs. The clonotype was recovered from a man aged 50-59 years in good health and CMV-seropositive. This chain connects TRBV27 to TRBJ2-7; D remains unclear. CDR3 DNA sequence: TGTGCCAGCAGTTTTCTTCCAGTCCGGGACGAGCAGTACTTC. Its protein is CASSFLPVRDEQYF.